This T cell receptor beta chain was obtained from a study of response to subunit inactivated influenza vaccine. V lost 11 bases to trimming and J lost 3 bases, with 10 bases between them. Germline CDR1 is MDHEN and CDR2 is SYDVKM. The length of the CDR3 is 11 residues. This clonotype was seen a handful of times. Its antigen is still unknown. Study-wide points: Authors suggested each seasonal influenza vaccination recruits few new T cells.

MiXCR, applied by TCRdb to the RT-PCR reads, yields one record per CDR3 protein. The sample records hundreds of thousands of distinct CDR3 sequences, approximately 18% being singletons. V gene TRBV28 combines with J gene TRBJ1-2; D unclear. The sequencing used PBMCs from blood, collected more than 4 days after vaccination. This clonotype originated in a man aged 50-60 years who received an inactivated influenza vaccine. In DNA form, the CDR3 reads TGTGCCGGTATGAGTGACTATGGCTACACCTTC. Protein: CAGMSDYGYTF.